This TCR beta chain is drawn from a study of T cells expressing NK-cell markers. TCRdb reprocessed the 5' RACE reads and reports one entry per CDR3 protein, with no DNA. This table lists 440,000 or so distinct CDR3 sequences. The germline V gene has CDR1 MNHEY and CDR2 SVGEGT. The CDR3 is 21 amino acids. Sequencing was carried out using blood T cells: a sorted CD56 or NKG2C T cell subset, CD4+ or CD8+ T cells, or bulk PBMC T cells (not recorded which). This clonotype originated in a woman between 18 and 75 years old in good health. V usage is TRBV6-2 or TRBV6-3 and J usage is TRBJ2-5; checking the TCRdb D call of TRBD2 is not possible without DNA. Here the CDR3 reads CASSYSLFPSGGTLEQETQYF.